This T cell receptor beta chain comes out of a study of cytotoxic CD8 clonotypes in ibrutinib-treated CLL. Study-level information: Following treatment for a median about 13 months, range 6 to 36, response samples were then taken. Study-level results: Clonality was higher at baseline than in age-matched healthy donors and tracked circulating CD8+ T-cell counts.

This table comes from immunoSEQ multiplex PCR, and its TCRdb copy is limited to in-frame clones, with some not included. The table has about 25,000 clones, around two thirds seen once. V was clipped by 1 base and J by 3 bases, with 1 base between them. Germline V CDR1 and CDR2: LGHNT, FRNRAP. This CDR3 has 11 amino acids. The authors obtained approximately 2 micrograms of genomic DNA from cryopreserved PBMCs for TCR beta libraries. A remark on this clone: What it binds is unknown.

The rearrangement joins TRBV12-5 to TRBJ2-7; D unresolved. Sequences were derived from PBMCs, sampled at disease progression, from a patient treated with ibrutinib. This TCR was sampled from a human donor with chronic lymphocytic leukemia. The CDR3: CASGLGYEQYF. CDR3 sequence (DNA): TGTGCTAGTGGTTTGGGCTACGAGCAGTACTTC.